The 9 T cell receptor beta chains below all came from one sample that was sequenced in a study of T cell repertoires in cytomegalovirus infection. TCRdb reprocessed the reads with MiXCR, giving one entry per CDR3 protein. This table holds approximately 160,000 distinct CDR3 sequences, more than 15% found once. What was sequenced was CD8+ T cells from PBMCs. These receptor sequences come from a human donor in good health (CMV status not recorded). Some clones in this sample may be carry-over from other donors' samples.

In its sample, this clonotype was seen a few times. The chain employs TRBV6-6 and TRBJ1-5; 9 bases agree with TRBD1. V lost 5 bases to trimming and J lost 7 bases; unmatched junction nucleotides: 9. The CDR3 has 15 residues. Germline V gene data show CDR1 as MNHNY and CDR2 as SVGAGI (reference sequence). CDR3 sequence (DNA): TGTGCCAGCAGTCACCGGGACAGGGCAGGACAGCCCCAGCATTTT. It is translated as CASSHRDRAGQPQHF.

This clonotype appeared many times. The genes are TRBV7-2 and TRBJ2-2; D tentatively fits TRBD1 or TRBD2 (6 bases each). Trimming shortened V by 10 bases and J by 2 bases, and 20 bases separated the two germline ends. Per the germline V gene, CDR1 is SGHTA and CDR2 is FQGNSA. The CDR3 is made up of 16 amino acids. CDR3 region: CATQGRSGPNTGELFF. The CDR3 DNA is TGTGCCACCCAGGGGCGGAGCGGGCCCAACACCGGGGAGCTGTTTTTT. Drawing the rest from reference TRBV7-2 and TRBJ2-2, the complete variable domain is GAGVSQSPSNKVTEKGKDVELRCDPISGHTALYWYRQSLGQGLEFLIYFQGNSAPDKSGLPSDRFSAERTGGSVSTLTIQRTQQEDSAVYLCATQGRSGPNTGELFFGEGSRLTVL.

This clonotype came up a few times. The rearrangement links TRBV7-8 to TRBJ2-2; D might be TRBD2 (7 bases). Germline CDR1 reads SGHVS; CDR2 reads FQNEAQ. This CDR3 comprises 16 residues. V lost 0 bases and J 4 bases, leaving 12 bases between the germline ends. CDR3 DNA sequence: TGTGCCAGCAGCTTAGCGCAGGCGGGGGCCACCGGGGAGCTGTTTTTT. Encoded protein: CASSLAQAGATGELFF.

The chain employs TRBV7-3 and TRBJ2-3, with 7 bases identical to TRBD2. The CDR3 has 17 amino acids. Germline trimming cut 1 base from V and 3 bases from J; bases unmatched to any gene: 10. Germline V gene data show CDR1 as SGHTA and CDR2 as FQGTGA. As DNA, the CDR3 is TGTGCCAGCAGCTTAATGCGCCGGGAGGATATTACAGATACGCAGTATTTT. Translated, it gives CASSLMRREDITDTQYF.

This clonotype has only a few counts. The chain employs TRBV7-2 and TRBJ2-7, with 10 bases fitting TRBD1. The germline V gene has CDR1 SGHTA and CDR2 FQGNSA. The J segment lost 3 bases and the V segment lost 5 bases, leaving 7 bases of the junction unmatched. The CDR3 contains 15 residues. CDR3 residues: CASSNTDRGDYEQYF. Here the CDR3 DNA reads TGTGCCAGCAGCAACACGGACAGGGGGGACTACGAGCAGTACTTC.

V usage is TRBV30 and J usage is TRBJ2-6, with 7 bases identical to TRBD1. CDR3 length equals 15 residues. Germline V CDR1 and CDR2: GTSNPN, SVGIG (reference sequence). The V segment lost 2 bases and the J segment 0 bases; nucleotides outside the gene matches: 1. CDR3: CAWSPGGSGANVLTF. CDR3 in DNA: TGTGCCTGGAGTCCAGGGGGCTCTGGGGCCAACGTCCTGACTTTC.

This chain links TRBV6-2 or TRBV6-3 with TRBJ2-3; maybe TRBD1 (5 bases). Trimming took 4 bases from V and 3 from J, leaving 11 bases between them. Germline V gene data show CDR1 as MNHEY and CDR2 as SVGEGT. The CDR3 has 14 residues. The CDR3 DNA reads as TGTGCCAGCAGTTTGGGGCATTGGACAGATACGCAGTATTTT. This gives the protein CASSLGHWTDTQYF.

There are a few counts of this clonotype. The chain's CDR3 is CSALVAKNIQYF. CDR3 DNA sequence: TGCAGTGCTCTGGTAGCCAAAAACATTCAGTACTTC. The chain uses TRBV20-1 and TRBJ2-4; D unresolved. CDR3 size: 12 residues. Looked up from germline, CDR1 is DFQATT and CDR2 is SNEGSKA (reference sequence). The V gene lost 5 bases and the J gene lost 0 bases, with 5 bases spanning the gap.

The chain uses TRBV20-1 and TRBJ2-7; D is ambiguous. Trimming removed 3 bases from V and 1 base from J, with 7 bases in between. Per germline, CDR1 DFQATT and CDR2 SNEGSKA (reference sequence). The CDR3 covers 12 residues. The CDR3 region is CSARATSYEQYF. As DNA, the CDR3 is TGCAGTGCTAGGGCCACATCCTACGAGCAGTACTTC.